Listed here are 3 T cell receptor beta chains from one sample, sequenced in a study of beta chain features in type 1 diabetes (dated by TCRdb to 2016 to 2018). The library relied on the immunoSEQ multiplex PCR assay. All of the isolated RNA was reverse transcribed with the High Capacity cDNA Reverse Transcription Kit, so expressed TCRB transcripts were sequenced. TCRdb retrieved this table from immuneACCESS and kept in-frame rearrangements only. Not all clones are present; in checked studies, unresolved V genes account for under half, and no reason is known for the remainder. For this sample the table gives about 360,000 clones, of which 10% to 15% were detected only once. The ten most abundant clones make up 0.017% of the sample. Sequenced input: naive CD4+ T cells from blood. The sample's cell subset or site, from its label and the paper: true naive CD4+ T cells. The receptor source for this set is a man aged 18 to 29 in good health.

This sequence joins TRBV30 and TRBJ2-1; TRBD1 is a possible D gene (6 bases). V dropped 4 bases and J dropped 8 bases, with 21 bases sitting between them. Germline loops: CDR1 GTSNPN, CDR2 SVGIG (reference sequence). The CDR3 runs to 15 residues. The CDR3: CAWIREYRESHEQFF. Written as DNA, the CDR3 is TGTGCCTGGATACGAGAATACAGGGAGTCTCATGAGCAGTTCTTC.

This clone has a handful of counts. The gene calls are TRBV5-1 and TRBJ1-4; 8 bases align to TRBD1. V was clipped by 3 bases and J by 0 bases; unmatched bases: 1. The CDR3 length is 15 residues. The germline CDR1 and CDR2 sequences are SGHRS and YFSETQ. CDR3 DNA: TGCGCCAGCAGCTCGACAGGGGCAACTAATGAAAAACTGTTTTTT. It specifies CASSSTGATNEKLFF.

This clone was observed a few times. The rearrangement joins TRBV30 to TRBJ2-5; D is unclear. Deletions cut 3 bases from V and 1 base from J, with 9 bases between. The CDR3 extends over 13 amino acids. Per the germline V gene, CDR1 is GTSNPN and CDR2 is SVGIG (reference sequence). The CDR3 here is CAWSSQIQETQYF. The CDR3, as DNA: TGTGCCTGGAGCTCCCAGATCCAAGAGACCCAGTACTTC.